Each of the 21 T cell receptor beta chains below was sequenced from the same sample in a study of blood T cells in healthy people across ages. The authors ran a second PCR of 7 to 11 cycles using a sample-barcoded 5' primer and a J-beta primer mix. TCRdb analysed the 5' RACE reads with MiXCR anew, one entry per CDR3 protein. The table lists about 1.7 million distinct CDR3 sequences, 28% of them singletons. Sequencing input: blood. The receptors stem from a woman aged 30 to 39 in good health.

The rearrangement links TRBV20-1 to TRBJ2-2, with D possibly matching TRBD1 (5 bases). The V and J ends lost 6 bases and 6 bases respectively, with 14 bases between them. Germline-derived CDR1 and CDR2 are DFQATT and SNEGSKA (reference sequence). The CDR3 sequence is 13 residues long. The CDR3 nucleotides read TGCAGTGCCGCCAAGGGGCGCGCCGGGGAGCTGTTTTTT. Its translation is CSAAKGRAGELFF.

The CDR3 nucleotides are TGCGCCAGCAGGACAGGAGGGAAGAGGGAGCTGTTTTTT. This codes for CASRTGGKRELFF. The chain couples TRBV5-1 to TRBJ2-2; perhaps D is TRBD1 or TRBD2 (6 bases each). V was trimmed by 5 bases and J by 9 bases, leaving 14 bases between them. CDR3 size: 13 residues. The germline gives CDR1 SGHRS, CDR2 YFSETQ.

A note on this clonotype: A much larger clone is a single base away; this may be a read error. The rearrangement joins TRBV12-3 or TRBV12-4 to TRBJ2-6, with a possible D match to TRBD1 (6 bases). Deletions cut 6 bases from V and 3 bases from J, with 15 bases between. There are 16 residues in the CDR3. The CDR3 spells CASRVDSLCGANVLTF. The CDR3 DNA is TGTGCCAGCAGGGTGGACAGTCTCTGTGGGGCCAACGTCCTGACTTTC.

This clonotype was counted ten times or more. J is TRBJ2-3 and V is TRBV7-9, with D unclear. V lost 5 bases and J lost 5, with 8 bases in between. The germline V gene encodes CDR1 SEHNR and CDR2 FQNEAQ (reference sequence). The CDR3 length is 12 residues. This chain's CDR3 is CASSPWIDTQYF. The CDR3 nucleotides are TGTGCCAGCAGCCCGTGGATAGATACGCAGTATTTT.

CDR3: CSARDPIGTGVYTQYF. The DNA for the CDR3 is TGCAGTGCTAGAGATCCAATCGGGACAGGGGTATATACGCAGTATTTT. V usage is TRBV20-1 and J usage is TRBJ2-3; 10 bases line up with TRBD1. CDR1 is DFQATT, CDR2 SNEGSKA, per germline (reference sequence). The CDR3 contains 16 residues. V gave up 0 bases and J gave up 7 bases; unmatched junction bases: 10.

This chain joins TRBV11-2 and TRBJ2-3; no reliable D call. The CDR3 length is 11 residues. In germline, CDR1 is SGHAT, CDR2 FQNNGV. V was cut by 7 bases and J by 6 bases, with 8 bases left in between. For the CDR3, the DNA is TGTGCCAGCACAGAGTGGGATACGCAGTATTTT. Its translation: CASTEWDTQYF.

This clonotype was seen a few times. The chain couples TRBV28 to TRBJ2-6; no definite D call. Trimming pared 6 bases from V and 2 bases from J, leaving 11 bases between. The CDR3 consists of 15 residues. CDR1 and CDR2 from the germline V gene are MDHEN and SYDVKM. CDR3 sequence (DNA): TGTGCCAGCAGCCCATCGGACCCTGGGGCCAACGTCCTGACTTTC. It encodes CASSPSDPGANVLTF.

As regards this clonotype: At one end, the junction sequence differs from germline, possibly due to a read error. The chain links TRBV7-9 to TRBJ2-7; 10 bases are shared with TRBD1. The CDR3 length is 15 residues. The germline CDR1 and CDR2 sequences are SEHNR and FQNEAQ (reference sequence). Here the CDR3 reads CASSSPPDRGYGQYF. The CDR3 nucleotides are TGTGCCAGCAGCTCACCGCCGGACAGGGGGTACGGGCAGTACTTC.

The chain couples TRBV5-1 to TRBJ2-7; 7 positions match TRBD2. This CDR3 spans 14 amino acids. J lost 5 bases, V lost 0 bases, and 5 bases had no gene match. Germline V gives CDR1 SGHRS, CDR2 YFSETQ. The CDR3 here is CASSLGRELNEQYF. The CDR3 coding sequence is TGCGCCAGCAGCTTGGGGCGGGAGCTCAACGAGCAGTACTTC.

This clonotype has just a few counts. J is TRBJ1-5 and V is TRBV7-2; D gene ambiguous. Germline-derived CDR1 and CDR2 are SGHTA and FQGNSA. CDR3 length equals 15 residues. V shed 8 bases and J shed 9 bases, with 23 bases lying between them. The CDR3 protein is CASGNRHGGNGPQHF. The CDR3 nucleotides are TGTGCCAGCGGAAATCGGCACGGCGGGAACGGGCCCCAGCATTTT.

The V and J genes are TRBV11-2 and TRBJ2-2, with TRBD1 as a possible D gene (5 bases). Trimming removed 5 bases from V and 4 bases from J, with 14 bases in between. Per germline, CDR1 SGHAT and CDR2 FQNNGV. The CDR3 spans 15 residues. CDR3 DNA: TGTGCCAGCAGCCAGGCCTCCAGGGTCACCGGGGAGCTGTTTTTT. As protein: CASSQASRVTGELFF.

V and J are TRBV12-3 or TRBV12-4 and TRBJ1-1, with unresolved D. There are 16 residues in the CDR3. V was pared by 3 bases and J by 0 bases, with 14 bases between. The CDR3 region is CASSFGPGIVNTEAFF. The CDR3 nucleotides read TGTGCCAGCAGTTTCGGGCCGGGGATCGTGAACACTGAAGCTTTCTTT.

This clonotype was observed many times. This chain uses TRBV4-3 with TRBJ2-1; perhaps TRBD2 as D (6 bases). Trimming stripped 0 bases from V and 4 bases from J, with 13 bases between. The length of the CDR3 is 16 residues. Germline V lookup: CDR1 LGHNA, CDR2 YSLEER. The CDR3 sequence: CASSQDYSGLYNEQFF. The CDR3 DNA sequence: TGCGCCAGCAGCCAAGATTACAGCGGACTATACAATGAGCAGTTCTTC.

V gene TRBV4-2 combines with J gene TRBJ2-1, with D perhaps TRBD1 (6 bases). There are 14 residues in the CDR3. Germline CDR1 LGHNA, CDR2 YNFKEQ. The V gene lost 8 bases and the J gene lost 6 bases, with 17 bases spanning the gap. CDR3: CASRDRSEVNEQFF. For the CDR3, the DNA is TGTGCCAGCCGAGACAGGTCGGAGGTCAATGAGCAGTTCTTC.

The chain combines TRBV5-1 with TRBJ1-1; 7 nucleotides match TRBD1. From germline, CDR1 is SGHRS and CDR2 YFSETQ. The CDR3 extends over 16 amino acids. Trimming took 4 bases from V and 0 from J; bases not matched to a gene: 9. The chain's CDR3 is CASSLGQEIMNTEAFF. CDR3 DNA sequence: TGCGCCAGCAGCCTTGGACAGGAGATAATGAACACTGAAGCTTTCTTT.

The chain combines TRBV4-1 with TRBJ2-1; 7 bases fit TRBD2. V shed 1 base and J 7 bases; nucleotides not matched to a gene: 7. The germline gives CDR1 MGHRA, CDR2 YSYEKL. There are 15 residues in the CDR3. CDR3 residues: CASSQAGLGRNEQFF. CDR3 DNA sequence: TGCGCCAGCAGCCAAGCTGGACTAGGGCGGAATGAGCAGTTCTTC.

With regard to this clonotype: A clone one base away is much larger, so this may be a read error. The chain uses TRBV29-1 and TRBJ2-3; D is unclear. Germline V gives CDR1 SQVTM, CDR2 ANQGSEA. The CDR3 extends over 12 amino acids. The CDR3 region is CSVETAPDAQYF. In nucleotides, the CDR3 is TGCAGCGTTGAAACAGCCCCAGATGCGCAGTATTTT.

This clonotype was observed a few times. CDR3 sequence reads: CASAGGLLGKNIQYF. CDR3 bases: TGTGCCAGTGCCGGGGGCCTTTTGGGCAAAAACATTCAGTACTTC. The gene calls are TRBV2 and TRBJ2-4; D tentatively fits TRBD1 or TRBD2 (6 bases each). V was pared by 9 bases and J by 3 bases, with 18 bases between. Germline assignment: CDR1 SNHLY and CDR2 FYNNEI. CDR3 length equals 15 residues.

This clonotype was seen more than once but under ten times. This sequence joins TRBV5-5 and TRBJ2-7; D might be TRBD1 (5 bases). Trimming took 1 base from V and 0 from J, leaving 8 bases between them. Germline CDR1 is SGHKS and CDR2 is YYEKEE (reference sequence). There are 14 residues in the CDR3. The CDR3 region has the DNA TGTGCCAGCAGCTTGTACAGGACCTCCTACGAGCAGTACTTC. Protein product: CASSLYRTSYEQYF.

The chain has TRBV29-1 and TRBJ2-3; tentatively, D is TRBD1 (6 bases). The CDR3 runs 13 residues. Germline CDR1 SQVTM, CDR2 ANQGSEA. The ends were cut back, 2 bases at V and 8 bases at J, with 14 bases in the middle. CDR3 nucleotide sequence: TGCAGCGTTGAAAAACAGGGTGAGGGTACGCAGTATTTT. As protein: CSVEKQGEGTQYF.

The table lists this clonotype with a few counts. The CDR3: CASSDKRTEAFF. The CDR3 nucleotides read TGTGCCAGCAGCGACAAGCGCACTGAAGCTTTCTTT. V gene TRBV27 combines with J gene TRBJ1-1; D is ambiguous. Germline V gene lookup returns CDR1 MNHEY and CDR2 SMNVEV (reference sequence). CDR3 length equals 12 residues. Trimming stripped 6 bases from V and 4 bases from J, with 9 bases between.